The 29 T cell receptor beta chains below were found in one sample sequenced in a study of control samples from healthy donors and cancer patients. TCRdb's copy holds only in-frame clones and misses some; the assay was immunoSEQ multiplex PCR. The sample lists 170,000 or so clones; nearly 90% were seen once. Sequencing used blood. The receptors here all came from a woman in her forties or fifties in good health.

This chain links TRBV6-6 with TRBJ1-5; D unresolved. Germline CDR1 reads MNHNY; CDR2 reads SVGAGI (reference sequence). The CDR3 loop spans 12 amino acids. Trimming took off 4 bases at V and 10 bases at J, with 11 bases between the two ends. CDR3 nucleotides: TGTGCCAGCAGTTCCTTGGGCCCTCCCCAGCATTTT. Amino acid sequence: CASSSLGPPQHF.

The genes are TRBV5-1 and TRBJ1-5, with 8 bases lining up with TRBD1. The CDR3 has 15 residues. After removal of 4 bases from V and 6 bases from J, the junction contained 9 bases not matched to a gene. CDR1 is SGHRS and CDR2 is YFSETQ in the germline V gene. CDR3 bases: TGCGCCAGCAGCCCCGAAACAGGGGGGGGTCAGCCCCAGCATTTT. This encodes CASSPETGGGQPQHF. Full variable domain (missing parts from reference TRBV5-1 and TRBJ1-5): KAGVTQTPRYLIKTRGQQVTLSCSPISGHRSVSWYQQTPGQGLQFLFEYFSETQRNKGNFPGRFSGRQFSNSRSEMNVSTLELGDSALYLCASSPETGGGQPQHFGDGTRLSIL.

This clone was seen just once. The rearrangement joins TRBV5-1 to TRBJ2-2, with D tentatively TRBD2 (5 bases). Trimming pared 0 bases from V and 4 bases from J, leaving 13 bases between. The germline gives CDR1 SGHRS, CDR2 YFSETQ. The CDR3 consists of 16 residues. CDR3 bases: TGCGCCAGCAGCTTGGGGCTCATAGCGAGCACCGGGGAGCTGTTTTTT. Its translation: CASSLGLIASTGELFF.

The genes are TRBV30 and TRBJ2-7, with unresolved D. CDR3 length: 14 amino acids. Germline V gene sequence: CDR1 GTSNPN, CDR2 SVGIG (reference sequence). V was shortened by 2 bases and J by 2 bases, with 13 bases between the two germline ends. CDR3 amino acids: CAWSLLGSTYEQYF. The DNA for the CDR3 is TGTGCCTGGAGTCTCCTTGGGTCCACCTACGAGCAGTACTTC.

This clone was seen a handful of times. The rearrangement links TRBV6-5 to TRBJ1-5; D perhaps matches TRBD1 (5 bases). Germline values: CDR1 MNHEY, CDR2 SVGAGI. This CDR3 spans 15 amino acids. The ends were cut back, 3 bases at V and 8 bases at J, with 17 bases in the middle. CDR3 DNA sequence: TGTGCCAGCAGTTATAGACCAATGGGAGGGGAGCCCCAGCATTTT. This translates into CASSYRPMGGEPQHF.

This chain connects TRBV7-8 to TRBJ1-3; D not certain. V dropped 4 bases and J dropped 1 base, with 2 bases sitting between them. Germline V CDR1 and CDR2: SGHVS, FQNEAQ. This CDR3 spans 12 amino acids. For the CDR3, the DNA is TGTGCCAGCAGCTGGTCTGGAAACACCATATATTTT. Translated: CASSWSGNTIYF.

The chain links TRBV5-1 to TRBJ2-3; D unresolved. V was clipped by 4 bases and J by 6 bases, with 15 bases between them. This CDR3 has 14 amino acids. CDR1 and CDR2 from the germline V gene are SGHRS and YFSETQ. DNA of the CDR3: TGCGCCAGCAGCCCGCGGTCTCGTCTCGATACGCAGTATTTT. Translating gives CASSPRSRLDTQYF.

The chain employs TRBV28 and TRBJ1-2; maybe TRBD1 (5 bases). The CDR3 is 14 amino acids. Trimming took 8 bases from V and 3 from J, leaving 16 bases between them. CDR1 is MDHEN, CDR2 SYDVKM, per germline. This CDR3 reads CASGEGSRDYGYTF. Here the CDR3 DNA reads TGTGCCAGCGGTGAAGGGAGCAGGGACTATGGCTACACCTTC.

This sequence joins TRBV4-2 and TRBJ1-1; unclear D gene. The CDR3 spans 13 residues. Germline V gene data show CDR1 as LGHNA and CDR2 as YNFKEQ. The V and J ends lost 11 bases and 7 bases respectively, with 20 bases between them. The CDR3 spells CAGRQLPTSEAFF. The CDR3 region has the DNA TGTGCCGGTCGGCAATTACCCACAAGTGAAGCTTTCTTT.

The chain has TRBV19 and TRBJ2-5, with 7 bases that match TRBD2. The CDR3 covers 14 residues. Germline trimming cut 3 bases from V and 5 bases from J; bases unmatched to any gene: 6. Germline V gene sequence: CDR1 LNHDA, CDR2 SQIVND (reference sequence). CDR3 coding DNA: TGTGCCAGTAGTATGTGGACTAGATCGGAGACCCAGTACTTC. This sequence encodes CASSMWTRSETQYF.

This chain uses TRBV7-9 with TRBJ2-5; D is unresolved. Germline CDR1 reads SEHNR; CDR2 reads FQNEAQ (reference sequence). There are 14 residues in the CDR3. V lost 5 bases and J 1 base, leaving 11 bases between the germline ends. The CDR3: CASSPPRPQETQYF. In DNA, the CDR3 is TGTGCCAGCAGCCCTCCCCGGCCCCAAGAGACCCAGTACTTC.

The chain links TRBV28 to TRBJ2-3, with 10 bases lining up with TRBD2. CDR3 length: 15 amino acids. Germline V gene lookup returns CDR1 MDHEN and CDR2 SYDVKM. The trim removed 6 bases at V and 8 bases at J, leaving 11 bases unmatched. DNA for the CDR3: TGTGCCAGCAGCCTAGCGGGAGACAGGGACGGTACGCAGTATTTT. Protein: CASSLAGDRDGTQYF.

This rearrangement joins TRBV29-1 to TRBJ2-3; 12 nucleotides align to TRBD2. Unmatched junction bases numbered 7, after V lost 1 base and J lost 8 bases. The germline V gene encodes CDR1 SQVTM and CDR2 ANQGSEA. The CDR3 totals 15 residues. CDR3: CSVEGTSGELSTQYF. CDR3 coding DNA: TGCAGCGTTGAAGGGACTAGCGGGGAATTGTCTACGCAGTATTTT.

This clone showed up just a few times. The chain carries TRBV19 and TRBJ2-1; no clear D. The CDR3 loop spans 14 amino acids. V gave up 9 bases and J gave up 5 bases, with 17 bases separating them. Germline V CDR1 and CDR2: LNHDA, SQIVND (reference sequence). The CDR3 reads CASSKTGSDNEQFF. The DNA of the CDR3 is TGTGCCAGCAGCAAGACGGGTTCGGACAATGAGCAGTTCTTC.

This clone showed up just a few times. The J gene is TRBJ1-5, the V gene TRBV29-1; tentatively, D is TRBD1 (5 bases). Trimming took off 7 bases at V and 8 bases at J, with 18 bases between the two ends. This CDR3 is 13 amino acids long. CDR1 SQVTM and CDR2 ANQGSEA come from the germline V gene. The CDR3: CSARDSTAEPQHF. The CDR3 coding sequence is TGCAGCGCCCGGGACTCCACCGCGGAGCCCCAGCATTTT.

V is TRBV3-1 (or the pseudogene TRBV3-2) and J is TRBJ1-1; D unresolved. This CDR3 contains 13 residues. The ends were cut back, 4 bases at V and 1 base at J, with 7 bases in the middle. Germline V gene sequence: CDR1 LGHDT, CDR2 YNNKEL (reference sequence). In DNA, the CDR3 is TGTGCCAGCAGCCCGACTGGGAACACTGAAGCTTTCTTT. Translating gives CASSPTGNTEAFF.

The chain combines TRBV28 with TRBJ1-1; 8 bases fit TRBD1. This CDR3 spans 14 amino acids. Germline V gives CDR1 MDHEN, CDR2 SYDVKM. J was trimmed by 2 bases and V by 3 bases; bases with no gene match: 2. DNA of the CDR3: TGTGCCAGCAGTTTTGACAGGGGAAACACTGAAGCTTTCTTT. Translating it yields CASSFDRGNTEAFF.

The V call is TRBV5-4, the J call TRBJ2-1; 7 bases line up with TRBD1. Germline V gene lookup returns CDR1 SGHNT and CDR2 YYREEE (reference sequence). This CDR3 is built from 14 residues. With 4 bases clipped from V and 5 bases from J, the junction kept 6 bases outside the gene matches. CDR3: CASSANRGNNEQFF. The DNA of the CDR3 is TGTGCCAGCAGCGCGAACAGGGGTAACAATGAGCAGTTCTTC.

V usage is TRBV10-3 and J usage is TRBJ1-5; perhaps TRBD1 as D (5 bases). The V gene's germline CDR1 is ENHRY and CDR2 SYGVKD. V was shortened by 4 bases and J by 0 bases, with 10 bases between the two germline ends. The CDR3 is 15 residues long. The CDR3 loop reads CAISVRGDSNQPQHF. DNA for the CDR3: TGTGCCATCAGTGTAAGGGGAGATAGCAATCAGCCCCAGCATTTT.

This clone has just one count. The gene calls are TRBV5-4 and TRBJ2-5; 12 nucleotides line up with TRBD2. The germline gives CDR1 SGHNT, CDR2 YYREEE (reference sequence). This CDR3 has 18 amino acids. V dropped 0 bases and J dropped 4; count of bases not matched to a gene: 10. CDR3 DNA: TGTGCCAGCAGCTTGGGACGACTAGCGGGGGCCCTCCTAGAGACCCAGTACTTC. Encoded protein: CASSLGRLAGALLETQYF.

The chain is built from TRBV29-1 and TRBJ1-1, with D tentatively TRBD1 (6 bases). The CDR3 is 19 residues long. In germline, CDR1 is SQVTM, CDR2 ANQGSEA. The germline V and J ends were trimmed by 6 bases and 3 bases, with 32 bases remaining between them. The CDR3 DNA reads TGCAGCGTGAGAGCGGGCAAGCAGGTCAGGGGCGCAGACTACACTGAAGCTTTCTTT. It specifies CSVRAGKQVRGADYTEAFF.

The rearrangement uses TRBV27 and TRBJ2-7, with D unresolved. The CDR3 contains 11 residues. Germline V gene sequence: CDR1 MNHEY, CDR2 SMNVEV (reference sequence). V was pared by 7 bases and J by 3 bases, with 7 bases between. Here the CDR3 reads CASTASYEQYF. In nucleotides, the CDR3 is TGTGCCAGCACTGCCAGCTACGAGCAGTACTTC.

V gene TRBV6-2 or TRBV6-3 combines with J gene TRBJ1-2; 8 bases are a match to TRBD1. Germline V CDR1 and CDR2: MNHEY, SVGEGT. The trim removed 4 bases at V and 11 bases at J, leaving 9 bases unmatched. The CDR3 sequence is 13 residues long. The CDR3 nucleotides are TGTGCCAGCAGTTTGGACAGGGCTTGGGGTTACACCTTC. It translates to CASSLDRAWGYTF.

V usage is TRBV5-6 and J usage is TRBJ2-7; no clear D. CDR1 SGHDT and CDR2 YYEEEE come from the germline V gene. Trimming removed 6 bases at V and 5 bases at J, with 18 bases between. This CDR3 spans 14 amino acids. The CDR3 bases are TGTGCCAGCACCTCACCCCTTTTTAGAAACGAGCAGTACTTC. Residues: CASTSPLFRNEQYF.

The CDR3 nucleotides read TGTGCCAGCAGCTTAGGGACTAGCGGGGGCCGGCCCTACGAGCAGTACTTC. Amino acid sequence: CASSLGTSGGRPYEQYF. The chain has TRBV7-2 and TRBJ2-7, with 13 bases lining up with TRBD2. There are 17 residues in the CDR3. J was trimmed by 2 bases and V by 1 base; bases with no gene match: 5. Germline V gene lookup returns CDR1 SGHTA and CDR2 FQGNSA.

This chain connects TRBV2 to TRBJ1-5; 10 nucleotides match TRBD1. CDR1 SNHLY and CDR2 FYNNEI come from the germline V gene. The V and J ends lost 4 bases and 5 bases, in that order; junction bases with no gene match: 2. The CDR3 is made up of 14 amino acids. CDR3 sequence reads: CASSGQGAYQPQHF. In nucleotides, the CDR3 is TGTGCCAGCAGTGGACAGGGGGCCTATCAGCCCCAGCATTTT.

This rearrangement joins TRBV9 to TRBJ2-7, with TRBD2 matching over 7 bases. CDR1 and CDR2 (germline): SGDLS, YYNGEE. This CDR3 spans 15 amino acids. Trimming took 0 bases from V and 3 from J; bases not matched to a gene: 6. The CDR3 DNA sequence: TGTGCCAGCAGCGTAGGGGAGGGGTGGCTCTACGAGCAGTACTTC. This codes for CASSVGEGWLYEQYF.

The chain carries TRBV12-3 or TRBV12-4 and TRBJ2-4; D gene ambiguous. This CDR3 spans 11 amino acids. With 4 bases removed from V and 14 bases from J, the gap between germline ends came to 12 bases. The CDR3 protein is CASSSAARKYF. The CDR3 nucleotides are TGTGCCAGCAGTTCAGCCGCCCGGAAGTACTTC.

The J gene is TRBJ1-4, the V gene TRBV7-8; the D gene is possibly TRBD1 (5 bases). The CDR3 has 14 residues. The germline gives CDR1 SGHVS, CDR2 FQNEAQ. The germline V and J ends were trimmed by 4 bases and 2 bases, with 8 bases remaining between them. CDR3 coding DNA: TGTGCCAGCAGCTCAGGGTTGACTAATGAAAAACTGTTTTTT. Its translation: CASSSGLTNEKLFF.